These 18 T cell receptor beta chains came from one sample sequenced in a study of cytomegalovirus exposure and HLA in healthy donors. This PCR relied on a set of 60 Vbeta primers and 13 Jbeta primers. Assay used: immunoSEQ multiplex PCR; TCRdb lists only in-frame clones, some missing. Among some 56,000 clones, 70% to 85% were seen once, and the ten largest hold approximately 2.9%. Sequencing was done on a sample of PBMCs. The receptors shown here come from a man aged 50 to 59 in good health and CMV-seronegative.

The chain links TRBV2 to TRBJ2-3; 10 nucleotides line up with TRBD2. The germline gives CDR1 SNHLY, CDR2 FYNNEI. V lost 7 bases to trimming and J lost 3 bases; unmatched junction nucleotides: 7. The CDR3 extends over 15 amino acids. CDR3 in amino acids: CASTPGLAMTDTQYF. The CDR3, as DNA: TGTGCCAGCACCCCGGGACTAGCGATGACAGATACGCAGTATTTT. The full variable domain, its missing parts supplied by reference TRBV2 and TRBJ2-3, is EPEVTQTPSHQVTQMGQEVILRCVPISNHLYFYWYRQILGQKVEFLVSFYNNEISEKSEIFDDQFSVERPDGSNFTLKIRSTKLEDSAMYFCASTPGLAMTDTQYFGPGTRLTVL.

The rearrangement links TRBV7-6 to TRBJ2-7; 7 bases fit TRBD2. V was pared by 1 base and J by 2 bases, with 11 bases of the junction left unmatched. The CDR3 consists of 17 residues. The germline V gene has CDR1 SGHVS and CDR2 FNYEAQ. As DNA, the CDR3 is TGTGCCAGCAGCTTAGGCGCCGCAACGGGGACTACCTACGAGCAGTACTTC. It encodes CASSLGAATGTTYEQYF.

This chain uses TRBV7-2 with TRBJ2-5; 12 bases line up with TRBD2. V was clipped by 1 base and J by 4 bases; unmatched bases: 7. The CDR3 has 17 residues. Per germline, CDR1 SGHTA and CDR2 FQGNSA. In DNA, the CDR3 is TGTGCCAGCAGCTTAGGGGGCACTAGCGGGGGGTCAGAGACCCAGTACTTC. Translated: CASSLGGTSGGSETQYF.

The rearrangement links TRBV7-9 to TRBJ1-5; TRBD1 agrees at 8 bases. Losses at the gene ends were 5 bases for V and 3 bases for J; bases not matched to a gene: 9. The CDR3 contains 16 residues. Germline-derived CDR1 and CDR2 are SEHNR and FQNEAQ (reference sequence). CDR3 sequence reads: CASSPGTGWNNQPQHF. In nucleotides, the CDR3 is TGTGCCAGCAGCCCCGGGACAGGATGGAACAATCAGCCCCAGCATTTT.

V gene TRBV5-6 combines with J gene TRBJ2-7; 9 bases are shared with TRBD2. Germline V lookup: CDR1 SGHDT, CDR2 YYEEEE. CDR3 length equals 14 residues. The V gene end was trimmed by 2 bases and the J gene end by 2 bases; junction bases not matched to a gene: 2. CDR3 nucleotides: TGTGCCAGCAGCTTATTAGCGGGGGCCTACGAGCAGTACTTC. Amino acids: CASSLLAGAYEQYF.

The gene calls are TRBV5-8 and TRBJ1-4, with 7 bases matching TRBD1. V lost 4 bases to trimming and J lost 5 bases; unmatched junction nucleotides: 11. Germline CDR1 SGHTS, CDR2 YDEGEE. The CDR3 has 16 residues. CDR3 residues: CASSPLGQVSNEKLFF. CDR3 coding DNA: TGTGCCAGCAGCCCGCTAGGACAGGTCAGCAATGAAAAACTGTTTTTT.

The gene calls are TRBV6-1 and TRBJ1-1; 9 bases agree with TRBD1. This CDR3 is built from 15 residues. V gave up 7 bases and J gave up 5 bases; unmatched junction bases: 11. CDR1 and CDR2 from the germline V gene are MNHNS and SASEGT. CDR3: CASNLQGALGTEAFF. The CDR3 nucleotides read TGTGCCAGCAACCTACAGGGGGCGCTGGGTACTGAAGCTTTCTTT.

The chain joins TRBV2 to TRBJ1-3; D uncertain. CDR3 length: 13 amino acids. Trimming stripped 8 bases from V and 2 bases from J, with 10 bases between. Germline V lookup: CDR1 SNHLY, CDR2 FYNNEI. The CDR3 loop is CASLDSAGNTIYF. CDR3 in DNA: TGTGCCAGCCTGGACTCAGCTGGAAACACCATATATTTT.

This chain links TRBV29-1 with TRBJ1-3; 11 positions agree with TRBD1. V gave up 4 bases and J gave up 4 bases; unmatched junction bases: 6. The CDR3 loop spans 15 amino acids. The germline gives CDR1 SQVTM, CDR2 ANQGSEA. The CDR3 nucleotides read TGCAGCGTTGTTGGCGGGACAGGGGGAGGAAACACCATATATTTT. As protein: CSVVGGTGGGNTIYF.

The rearrangement links TRBV27 to TRBJ2-1; TRBD1 agrees at 7 bases. The germline gives CDR1 MNHEY, CDR2 SMNVEV (reference sequence). With 5 bases clipped from V and 3 bases from J, the junction kept 10 bases outside the gene matches. CDR3 length: 16 residues. CDR3: CASSPLWDSSYNEQFF. The CDR3 DNA is TGTGCCAGCAGTCCCTTATGGGACAGCAGCTACAATGAGCAGTTCTTC.

The chain has TRBV15 and TRBJ2-3; possible D gene TRBD2, 6 bases. Trimming shortened V by 1 base and J by 9 bases, and 8 bases separated the two germline ends. From germline, CDR1 is LNHNV and CDR2 YYDKDF (reference sequence). This CDR3 has 12 amino acids. CDR3 in amino acids: CATSRVGGTQYF. CDR3 DNA: TGTGCCACCAGCAGAGTCGGGGGAACGCAGTATTTT.

This clone was seen a handful of times. V is TRBV5-6 and J is TRBJ2-4; 9 nucleotides match TRBD1. The CDR3 contains 17 residues. Germline lookup yields CDR1 SGHDT and CDR2 YYEEEE. Trimming at V came to 4 bases and at J to 7 bases, leaving 15 bases not matched to a gene. The CDR3 nucleotides are TGTGCCAGCAGCCCGACGCGCGGGACAGGGTTCATGAACATTCAGTACTTC. Protein: CASSPTRGTGFMNIQYF.

This clone was seen only a few times. The chain employs TRBV11-1 and TRBJ2-5, with a weak D call TRBD2 (6 bases). Trimming left V 5 bases short and J 5 bases short, with 18 bases between. CDR3 length: 15 amino acids. Looked up from germline, CDR1 is SGHAT and CDR2 is FQDESV (reference sequence). Written as DNA, the CDR3 is TGTGCCAGCAGCCCAGGACTATTGGACGAGGAGACCCAGTACTTC. As protein: CASSPGLLDEETQYF. The variable domain in full, with the rest retrieved from reference TRBV11-1 and TRBJ2-5, is EAEVAQSPRYKITEKSQAVAFWCDPISGHATLYWYRQILGQGPELLVQFQDESVVDDSQLPKDRFSAERLKGVDSTLKIQPAELGDSAMYLCASSPGLLDEETQYFGPGTRLLVL.

The chain combines TRBV4-3 with TRBJ2-3; possible D gene TRBD2, 7 bases. This CDR3 spans 17 amino acids. V was clipped by 4 bases and J by 0 bases, with 17 bases between them. The germline V gene encodes CDR1 LGHNA and CDR2 YSLEER. In DNA, the CDR3 is TGCGCCAGCAGCCCCAAGGGGGAGCGGGGTAGCACAGATACGCAGTATTTT. Amino acid sequence: CASSPKGERGSTDTQYF.

The chain joins TRBV6-5 to TRBJ2-5; 8 nucleotides match TRBD2. J lost 1 base, V lost 6 bases, and 4 bases had no gene match. The CDR3 has 14 amino acids. Germline loops: CDR1 MNHEY, CDR2 SVGAGI. The CDR3 region is CASRDGLAQETQYF. CDR3 nucleotides: TGTGCCAGCAGGGACGGACTAGCCCAAGAGACCCAGTACTTC.

The J gene is TRBJ1-5, the V gene TRBV6-5; D uncertain. CDR1 is MNHEY, CDR2 SVGAGI, per germline. This CDR3 region has 14 residues. The ends were cut back, 6 bases at V and 0 bases at J, with 9 bases in the middle. Written as DNA, the CDR3 is TGTGCCAGCAGCCGCGGGGATAGCAATCAGCCCCAGCATTTT. Its translation is CASSRGDSNQPQHF.

The chain carries TRBV4-1 and TRBJ2-7, with 9 bases lining up with TRBD1. The germline V gene encodes CDR1 MGHRA and CDR2 YSYEKL. J was trimmed by 3 bases and V by 1 base; bases with no gene match: 1. The CDR3 sequence is 14 residues long. The DNA of the CDR3 is TGCGCCAGCAGCCAAGGGGGACAGGGCTACGAGCAGTACTTC. Translation gives CASSQGGQGYEQYF.

J is TRBJ1-6 and V is TRBV6-6; D possibly corresponds to TRBD1 (6 bases). V lost 5 bases and J 9 bases, leaving 17 bases between the germline ends. Germline V lookup: CDR1 MNHNY, CDR2 SVGAGI (reference sequence). The CDR3 has 15 residues. The CDR3 reads CASSLNGGIGSPLHF. DNA of the CDR3: TGTGCCAGCAGTCTGAATGGGGGCATCGGTTCACCCCTCCACTTT.